This TCR beta chain was identified during a study of TIL therapy for anti-PD-1-resistant metastatic lung cancer. Study-wide background: Patients then received nivolumab; progressors got lymphodepletion, TIL and IL-2. Tumors carried a median roughly 1.5 non-synonymous mutations per megabase. Most patients had lung adenocarcinoma.

The immunoSEQ assay was v3. The table came from immunoSEQ multiplex PCR; TCRdb's copy has only in-frame clones and leaves some out. Of more than 50,000 clones listed, about nine tenths are singletons. CDR3 length: 16 amino acids. Deletions cut 2 bases from V and 2 bases from J, with 15 bases between. Germline V gene lookup returns CDR1 SGHVS and CDR2 FQNEAQ. As for time point: pre-treatment sample, taken before nivolumab and TIL therapy. Patients were adults with stage 4 NSCLC. This clonotype was sampled from a person between 30 and 79 years old with non-small cell lung cancer. The J gene is TRBJ2-5, the V gene TRBV7-8; tentatively, D is TRBD1 (7 bases). This specimen was blood, taken at baseline. CDR3 DNA sequence: TGTGCCAGCAGCTTAAACGCAGGGGGGTTGCAAGAGACCCAGTACTTC. Protein: CASSLNAGGLQETQYF. Filled out from reference TRBV7-8 and TRBJ2-5, the complete variable domain reads GAGVSQSPRYKVAKRGQDVALRCDPISGHVSLFWYQQALGQGPEFLTYFQNEAQLDKSGLPSDRFFAERPEGSVSTLKIQRTQQEDSAVYLCASSLNAGGLQETQYFGPGTRLLVL.